The clone carrying this T cell receptor beta chain turned up a few times. Its target is not known. The sample originates from a study of cytomegalovirus exposure and HLA in healthy donors. Primers included in the PCR were 60 Vbeta and 13 Jbeta primers. Method: immunoSEQ multiplex PCR; TCRdb's copy keeps in-frame clones and lacks some. The repertoire holds about 120,000 clones, with approximately 80% as singletons. Study-level findings and limits: Most sequenced TCRs were rare (though some public TCRs occurred in many donors). In a later analysis, several top co-occurrence clusters appeared linked to parvovirus B19, influenza, CMV and Epstein-Barr virus. Among immune exposure information, only CMV serostatus was available. Cytomegalovirus status was reportedly diagnosed by the classifier with high specificity and sensitivity.

The ends lost 2 bases at V and 5 bases at J; junction bases unmatched: 7. The germline V gene has CDR1 MNHNS and CDR2 SASEGT. CDR3 length: 16 amino acids. The V and J genes are TRBV6-1 and TRBJ2-5; 11 nucleotides agree with TRBD1. The sequence was collected from a human donor in good health. The sample consisted of PBMCs. The CDR3 reads CASSEQGGQGGETQYF. CDR3 DNA: TGTGCCAGCAGTGAACAAGGGGGACAGGGGGGGGAGACCCAGTACTTC.